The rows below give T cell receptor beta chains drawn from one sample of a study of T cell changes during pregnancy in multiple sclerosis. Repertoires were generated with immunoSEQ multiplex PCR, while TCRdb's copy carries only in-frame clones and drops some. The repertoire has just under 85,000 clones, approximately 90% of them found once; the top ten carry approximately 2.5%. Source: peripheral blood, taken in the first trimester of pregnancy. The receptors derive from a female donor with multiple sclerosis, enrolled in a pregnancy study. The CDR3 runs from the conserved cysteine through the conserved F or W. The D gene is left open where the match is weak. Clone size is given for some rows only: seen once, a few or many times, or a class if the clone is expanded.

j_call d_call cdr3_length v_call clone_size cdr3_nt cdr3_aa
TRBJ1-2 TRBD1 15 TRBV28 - TGTGCCAGCAGTTTACTTGACAGGGAGGCTAAGGGCTACACCTTC CASSLLDREAKGYTF
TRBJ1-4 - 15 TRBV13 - TGTGCCAGCAGCTCGCCAGGTGCAACTAATGAAAAACTGTTTTTT CASSSPGATNEKLFF
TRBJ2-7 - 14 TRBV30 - TGTGCCTGGAGAGAATATACCGGGTTCTACGAGCAGTACTTC CAWREYTGFYEQYF
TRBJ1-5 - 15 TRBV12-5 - TGTGCTAGTGGTTTGGGAGACCCGGGGGATCAGCCCCAGCATTTT CASGLGDPGDQPQHF
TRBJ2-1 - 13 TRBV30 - TGTGCCTGGGAAACAGGGTACCTGAATGAGCAGTTCTTC CAWETGYLNEQFF
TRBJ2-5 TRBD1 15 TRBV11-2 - TGTGCCAGCAGCCAAATACAGGGGGCGGTGGGAACCCAGTACTTC CASSQIQGAVGTQYF
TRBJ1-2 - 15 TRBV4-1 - TGCGCCAGCAGCCAAGAGGCGGGATCTAACTATGGCTACACCTTC CASSQEAGSNYGYTF
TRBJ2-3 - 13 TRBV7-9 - TGTGCCAGCAGTCGCCAAGGGGCAGATACGCAGTATTTT CASSRQGADTQYF
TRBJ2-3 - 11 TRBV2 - TGTGCCAGCGGGAGCGCAGATACGCAGTATTTT CASGSADTQYF
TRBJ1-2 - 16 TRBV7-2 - TGTGCCAGCAGTCCCTCATTTCGACACGTAAACTATGGCTACACCTTC CASSPSFRHVNYGYTF
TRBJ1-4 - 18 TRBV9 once TGTGCCAGCAGCGTAGCCCCCGGCGGGGGACCCACTAATGAAAAACTGTTTTTT CASSVAPGGGPTNEKLFF
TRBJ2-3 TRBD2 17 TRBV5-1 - TGCGCCAGCAGCTTGGGTCTAGCGGGAGCGGGCACAGATACGCAGTATTTT CASSLGLAGAGTDTQYF
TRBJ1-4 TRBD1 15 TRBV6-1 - TGTGCCAGCAGTGGCGCCAGGGGGTCCAATGAAAAACTGTTTTTT CASSGARGSNEKLFF
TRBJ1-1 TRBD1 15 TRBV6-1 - TGTGCCAGCAGTGAAATCGAGACAGGGGCGGGTGAAGCTTTCTTT CASSEIETGAGEAFF
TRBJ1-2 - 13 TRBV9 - TGTGCCAGCAGCTCCCGACAGGACTATGGCTACACCTTC CASSSRQDYGYTF
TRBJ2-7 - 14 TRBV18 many TGTGCCAGCTCACCCCCCGGACAGAGCTACGAGCAGTACTTC CASSPPGQSYEQYF
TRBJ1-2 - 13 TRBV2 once TGTGCCAGCAGTGAAGACAGGGCAACGGGCTACACCTTC CASSEDRATGYTF
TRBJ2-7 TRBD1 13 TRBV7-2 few TGTGCCAGCAGCGGGACAGGGATAAGCGAGCAGTACTTC CASSGTGISEQYF
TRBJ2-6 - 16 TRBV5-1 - TGCGCCAGCAGCTTGCGGGTCCTCTCTGGGGCCAACGTCCTGACTTTC CASSLRVLSGANVLTF
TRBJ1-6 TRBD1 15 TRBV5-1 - TGCGCCAGCAGCTTGGGGGACAGGGCAAATTCACCCCTCCACTTT CASSLGDRANSPLHF
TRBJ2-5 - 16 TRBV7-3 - TGTGCCAGCAGCCCGTCACCTAGCGACTCACAAGAGACCCAGTACTTC CASSPSPSDSQETQYF
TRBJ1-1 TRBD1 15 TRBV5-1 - TGCGCCAGCAGCCCCGGGACAGGGAAGAACACTGAAGCTTTCTTT CASSPGTGKNTEAFF
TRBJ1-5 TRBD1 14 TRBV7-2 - TGTGCCAGCAGCTTCGGACAGGGAAGTCAGCCCCAGCATTTT CASSFGQGSQPQHF
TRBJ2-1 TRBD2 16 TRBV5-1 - TGCGCCAGCAGCTTGACTAGCGGGGGAACCTACAATGAGCAGTTCTTC CASSLTSGGTYNEQFF
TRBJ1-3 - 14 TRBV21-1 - TGTGCCAGCAGCTTCCGGGACAGGGCTTACACCATATATTTT CASSFRDRAYTIYF
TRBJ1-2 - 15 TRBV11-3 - TGTGCCAGCAGCTTACTGCAGGGGATGGCGCGGGGCTACACCTTC CASSLLQGMARGYTF
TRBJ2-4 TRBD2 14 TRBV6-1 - TGTGCCAGCGGGAGGGCGTTAGCCAAAAACATTCAGTACTTC CASGRALAKNIQYF
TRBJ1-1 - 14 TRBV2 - TGTGCCAGCAGTGAGGTTGTTAGGGGCACTGAAGCTTTCTTT CASSEVVRGTEAFF
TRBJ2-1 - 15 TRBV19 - TGTGCCAGTAGTATGGATTCACTAACCTACAATGAGCAGTTCTTC CASSMDSLTYNEQFF
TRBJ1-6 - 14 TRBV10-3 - TGTGCCATCAGGGGGGGGGCTTCTCAATCACCCCTCCACTTT CAIRGGASQSPLHF
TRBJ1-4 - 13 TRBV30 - TGTGCCTCCGATCAGGGGCGCCGGGAAAAACTGTTTTTT CASDQGRREKLFF
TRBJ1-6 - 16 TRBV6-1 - TGTGCCAGCAGTGAATATGGGAGCTCCTATAATTCACCCCTCCACTTT CASSEYGSSYNSPLHF
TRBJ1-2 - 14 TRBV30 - TGTGCCTGGAGCCCTGGACAGCCTAACTATGGCTACACCTTC CAWSPGQPNYGYTF
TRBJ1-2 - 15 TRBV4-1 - TGCGCCAGCAGCGTCCGGGACACCCTCGACTATGGCTACACCTTC CASSVRDTLDYGYTF
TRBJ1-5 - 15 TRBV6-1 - TGTGCCAGCAGTGGGTCGACAGAGACCTATCAGCCCCAGCATTTT CASSGSTETYQPQHF
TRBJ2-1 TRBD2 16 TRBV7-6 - TGTGCCAGCAGCTTAGTGGTCCTAGCGGGAGCCACTGAGCAGTTCTTC CASSLVVLAGATEQFF
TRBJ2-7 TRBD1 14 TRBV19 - TGTGCCAGTAGGATGACAGGGTTGGATTACGAGCAGTACTTC CASRMTGLDYEQYF
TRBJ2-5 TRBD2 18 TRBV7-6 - TGTGCCAGCAGCTTTGGACTAGCGGGAGTAGGGGGCCAAGAGACCCAGTACTTC CASSFGLAGVGGQETQYF
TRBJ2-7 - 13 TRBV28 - TGTGCCAGCCTACCGGGACTGGACTACGAGCAGTACTTC CASLPGLDYEQYF
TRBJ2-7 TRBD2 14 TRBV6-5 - TGTGCCAGTTCTCCAAGCGGGAGTGGGTACGAGCAGTACTTC CASSPSGSGYEQYF